These 5 T cell receptor beta chains were sequenced from one sample in a study of blood T cell repertoires in COVID-19. Generated by immunoSEQ multiplex PCR, the TCRdb table keeps only in-frame clones and is missing some. Among some 200,000 clones listed, 80% to 90% were seen once. The sequenced sample consisted of PBMCs or T cells enriched from blood (not recorded which). The receptors were sampled from a woman in her forties with acute COVID-19.

This chain uses TRBV7-6 with TRBJ1-3; TRBD1 aligns across 7 bases. Germline CDR1 and CDR2: SGHVS and FNYEAQ. With 0 bases clipped from V and 0 bases from J, the junction kept 2 bases outside the gene matches. The CDR3 covers 16 residues. The CDR3 DNA sequence: TGTGCCAGCAGCTTAGCAGGGGGCCTCTCTGGAAACACCATATATTTT. It translates to CASSLAGGLSGNTIYF.

The chain is built from TRBV6-4 and TRBJ1-6; a possible D gene is TRBD1 (6 bases). V was clipped by 8 bases and J by 9 bases, with 20 bases between them. Germline V CDR1 and CDR2: MRHNA, SNTAGT. The length of the CDR3 is 15 residues. The CDR3 spells CASQRSTGLGSPLHF. CDR3 coding DNA: TGTGCCAGCCAAAGAAGTACAGGGTTGGGTTCACCCCTCCACTTT.

The chain recombines TRBV10-3 with TRBJ2-1; TRBD1 is a possible D gene (6 bases). Trimming removed 4 bases at V and 6 bases at J, with 16 bases between. The CDR3 runs 15 residues. Germline V gene data show CDR1 as ENHRY and CDR2 as SYGVKD. CDR3 loop: CAISGWGHPSNEQFF. The CDR3 DNA follows: TGTGCCATCAGTGGTTGGGGACACCCCTCCAATGAGCAGTTCTTC.

The chain is built from TRBV7-2 and TRBJ1-1, with 8 bases matching TRBD1. CDR1 and CDR2 from the germline V gene are SGHTA and FQGNSA. CDR3 length: 14 residues. With 5 bases clipped from V and 1 base from J, the junction kept 3 bases outside the gene matches. The CDR3 spells CASSVQGGNTEAFF. The CDR3 nucleotides are TGTGCCAGCAGCGTACAGGGGGGGAACACTGAAGCTTTCTTT.

This chain connects TRBV29-1 to TRBJ1-2; 7 bases are shared with TRBD1. The V gene end was trimmed by 4 bases and the J gene end by 1 base; junction bases not matched to a gene: 3. The CDR3 runs to 13 residues. The germline V gene encodes CDR1 SQVTM and CDR2 ANQGSEA. The CDR3 sequence: CSVGQGGNYGYTF. CDR3 sequence (DNA): TGCAGCGTTGGGCAGGGGGGTAACTATGGCTACACCTTC.